Shown below are 17 T cell receptor beta chains from a single sample sequenced in a study of CD8+ T cells in alopecia areata. The sample's treatment: oral pan-JAK inhibitor, 5-10 mg twice daily. Extraction of RNA preceded its reverse transcription into cDNA, which served as the sequencing template. The assay was immunoSEQ multiplex PCR, and TCRdb's table has in-frame clones only and misses some. The repertoire includes about 250,000 clones, 50% to 75% of them detected once, and 0.8% to 1% sits in the top ten. This specimen was CD4+ T cells sorted from blood, taken at week 52, from a patient treated with tofacitinib. The receptors shown here come from a human donor with alopecia areata.

This clone was seen a few times. The J gene is TRBJ2-1, the V gene TRBV5-8, with TRBD1 matching 8 bases. In germline, CDR1 is SGHTS, CDR2 YDEGEE. Trimming cost V 2 bases and J 1 base; bases outside gene matches: 2. There are 15 residues in the CDR3. The CDR3 protein is CASSFRQGSYNEQFF. The CDR3 bases are TGTGCCAGCAGCTTTCGACAGGGGTCCTACAATGAGCAGTTCTTC.

The chain recombines TRBV2 with TRBJ1-5; D is unresolved. The V and J ends lost 2 bases and 0 bases respectively, with 5 bases between them. Looked up from germline, CDR1 is SNHLY and CDR2 is FYNNEI. This CDR3 has 14 amino acids. CDR3 residues: CASSEFGSNQPQHF. The CDR3 coding sequence is TGTGCCAGCAGTGAATTTGGTAGCAATCAGCCCCAGCATTTT. Using reference TRBV2 and TRBJ1-5 for the parts outside the CDR3, the full variable domain is EPEVTQTPSHQVTQMGQEVILRCVPISNHLYFYWYRQILGQKVEFLVSFYNNEISEKSEIFDDQFSVERPDGSNFTLKIRSTKLEDSAMYFCASSEFGSNQPQHFGDGTRLSIL.

CDR3 coding DNA: TGTGCCAGCAGCGTATCCAGGGGCCCCTACGAGCAGTACTTC. Translating it yields CASSVSRGPYEQYF. This chain joins TRBV9 and TRBJ2-7, with D possibly being TRBD1 (6 bases). The CDR3 length is 14 residues. Trimming took 1 base from V and 2 from J, leaving 10 bases between them. Germline CDR1 reads SGDLS; CDR2 reads YYNGEE.

In its sample, this clone was seen a few times. The chain has TRBV7-9 and TRBJ2-7; tentatively, D is TRBD1 (6 bases). The CDR3 covers 13 residues. V was clipped by 5 bases and J by 7 bases, with 15 bases between them. The germline V gene encodes CDR1 SEHNR and CDR2 FQNEAQ (reference sequence). CDR3: CASSRQQGGEQYF. The DNA for the CDR3 is TGTGCCAGCAGCAGACAACAGGGTGGGGAGCAGTACTTC.

This clone came up a few times. This chain links TRBV23-1 with TRBJ2-2; 7 bases map to TRBD1. TRBV23-1 is given ORF status, its function remaining uncertain. There are 17 residues in the CDR3. Unmatched junction bases numbered 8, after V lost 4 bases and J lost 0 bases. CDR3 sequence reads: CASSPKPGQSNTGELFF. DNA of the CDR3: TGCGCCAGCAGTCCGAAACCGGGACAGTCGAACACCGGGGAGCTGTTTTTT.

This clone was detected only once. The chain is built from TRBV5-4 and TRBJ2-7, with TRBD2 as a possible D gene (6 bases). CDR1 is SGHNT and CDR2 is YYREEE in the germline V gene (reference sequence). CDR3 length: 13 amino acids. The V end was cut by 9 bases, the J end by 3 bases, with 16 bases between. CDR3 sequence reads: CATRRDGNYEQYF. CDR3 DNA sequence: TGTGCCACACGGCGGGACGGAAACTACGAGCAGTACTTC.

V usage is TRBV15 and J usage is TRBJ2-1; 9 bases are shared with TRBD1. The junction had 12 bases not matched to a gene; V was cut back by 3 bases and J by 12 bases. CDR1 is LNHNV and CDR2 is YYDKDF in the germline V gene (reference sequence). This CDR3 spans 15 amino acids. The CDR3 reads CATSRSGQGEVGQFF. DNA for the CDR3: TGTGCCACCAGCAGGTCGGGACAGGGTGAGGTGGGGCAGTTCTTC. Combining the CDR3 with reference TRBV15 and TRBJ2-1 gives the whole variable domain DAMVIQNPRYQVTQFGKPVTLSCSQTLNHNVMYWYQQKSSQAPKLLFHYYDKDFNNEADTPDNFQSRRPNTSFCFLDIRSPGLGDTAMYLCATSRSGQGEVGQFFGPGTRLTVL.

This clone was observed a handful of times. This sequence joins TRBV14 and TRBJ2-7; D gene unclear. V lost 4 bases to trimming and J lost 3 bases, with 10 bases between them. Germline V gene data show CDR1 as SGHDN and CDR2 as FVKESK. There are 13 residues in the CDR3. CDR3: CASSPRLGYEQYF. The DNA of the CDR3 is TGTGCCAGCAGCCCGCGACTGGGCTACGAGCAGTACTTC.

V usage is TRBV27 and J usage is TRBJ2-2, with D maybe TRBD1 (5 bases). V shed 6 bases and J shed 4 bases, with 12 bases lying between them. Looked up from germline, CDR1 is MNHEY and CDR2 is SMNVEV (reference sequence). This CDR3 is 14 amino acids long. The CDR3 nucleotides are TGTGCCAGCAGCCCCCGACAGTCCACCGGGGAGCTGTTTTTT. Translated, it gives CASSPRQSTGELFF.

The chain links TRBV29-1 to TRBJ2-2, with 8 bases matching TRBD1. V shed 4 bases and J 6 bases; nucleotides not matched to a gene: 7. Germline V gene lookup returns CDR1 SQVTM and CDR2 ANQGSEA. The CDR3 runs 14 residues. The DNA of the CDR3 is TGCAGCGTTGGGCAAGGACAGGGCTCCGGGGAGCTGTTTTTT. This encodes CSVGQGQGSGELFF.

This clone has only a few counts. The chain carries TRBV5-6 and TRBJ2-3; D ambiguous. In germline, CDR1 is SGHDT, CDR2 YYEEEE. The CDR3 is 13 amino acids. Trimming stripped 0 bases from V and 6 bases from J, with 8 bases between. The CDR3 DNA follows: TGTGCCAGCAGCTTGGCCAGTGGGGATACGCAGTATTTT. Translated, it gives CASSLASGDTQYF.

Regarding this clone: Germline and junction disagree at one end, which may indicate a read error. The chain has TRBV6-1 and TRBJ2-4, with TRBD1 matching 7 bases. The CDR3 is 11 amino acids. CDR1 is MNHNS, CDR2 SASEGT, per germline. CDR3 DNA: TGTGCCAGCAGTGAATTTGGGGACAGAGACTTC. Translating gives CASSEFGDRDF.

This clone showed up just a few times. The chain uses TRBV11-2 and TRBJ2-2; unclear D gene. This CDR3 contains 14 residues. The germline V gene has CDR1 SGHAT and CDR2 FQNNGV. Trimming removed 5 bases from V and 1 base from J, with 8 bases in between. The CDR3 loop reads CASSPARNTGELFF. In DNA, the CDR3 is TGTGCCAGCAGCCCAGCGCGGAACACCGGGGAGCTGTTTTTT.

The chain employs TRBV4-2 and TRBJ2-5, with 13 bases that match TRBD2. The CDR3 extends over 17 amino acids. V lost 4 bases and J lost 1; bases outside the gene matches: 6. CDR1 is LGHNA and CDR2 is YNFKEQ in the germline V gene. The CDR3 loop reads CASSRSTSGGPQETQYF. For the CDR3, the DNA is TGTGCCAGCAGCCGGTCGACTAGCGGGGGGCCCCAAGAGACCCAGTACTTC.

The V gene is TRBV7-9, the J gene TRBJ2-6, with 8 bases that match TRBD2. J lost 0 bases, V lost 5 bases, and 6 bases had no gene match. CDR1 and CDR2 (germline): SEHNR, FQNEAQ (reference sequence). There are 17 residues in the CDR3. CDR3 sequence reads: CASSPSRGASGANVLTF. For the CDR3, the DNA is TGTGCCAGCAGCCCCTCGCGGGGGGCCTCTGGGGCCAACGTCCTGACTTTC.

The chain recombines TRBV2 with TRBJ2-2, with 11 bases lining up with TRBD1. Germline V gives CDR1 SNHLY, CDR2 FYNNEI. V shed 8 bases, J shed 4 bases, and the junction held 3 bases outside the gene matches. This CDR3 is 14 amino acids long. CDR3 sequence (DNA): TGTGCCAGCGGTGGGACAGGGGGCACCGGGGAGCTGTTTTTT. The encoded protein is CASGGTGGTGELFF.

The V gene is TRBV7-2, the J gene TRBJ2-3; D possibly corresponds to TRBD1 (8 bases). This CDR3 has 15 residues. Germline loops: CDR1 SGHTA, CDR2 FQGNSA. Trimming shortened V by 5 bases and J by 4 bases, and 16 bases separated the two germline ends. CDR3 bases: TGTGCCAGCAGCCGGGGGGCACAGGGGGCAGATACGCAGTATTTT. Translation gives CASSRGAQGADTQYF.